One and the same sample provided the 8 T cell receptor beta chains below, sequenced in a study of PD-1 blockade in classical Hodgkin lymphoma. Noted time point: cycle 4 day 1 (C4D1), after less than seven weeks of nivolumab. Patients all relapsed after autologous stem cell transplantation, and there was variation in brentuximab vedotin exposure. After PBMCs were thawed, their CD8+ T cells were isolated by magnetic negative selection. The protocol was immunoSEQ multiplex PCR, while the TCRdb copy is restricted to in-frame clones and leaves out a portion. The profile covers around 8,400 clones, with around 83% appearing a single time and over 25% taken by the ten largest. The material sequenced was CD8+ T cells from blood, taken before the fourth cycle of nivolumab. These receptors originate from a human donor with classical Hodgkin lymphoma.

This chain joins TRBV27 and TRBJ2-3; 9 bases line up with TRBD2. Germline assignment: CDR1 MNHEY and CDR2 SMNVEV (reference sequence). The CDR3 consists of 14 residues. The V segment lost 6 bases and the J segment 2 bases; nucleotides outside the gene matches: 3. This CDR3 is CASRRGGVTDTQYF. The CDR3 DNA sequence: TGTGCCAGCAGGCGGGGGGGCGTCACAGATACGCAGTATTTT.

The chain recombines TRBV27 with TRBJ1-1; D is unclear. CDR3 size: 18 residues. Germline V gene sequence: CDR1 MNHEY, CDR2 SMNVEV (reference sequence). The germline V and J ends were trimmed by 5 bases and 0 bases, with 22 bases remaining between them. CDR3 sequence: CASSVTGPRTLMNTEAFF. The CDR3 nucleotides are TGTGCCAGCAGTGTAACCGGGCCCCGCACCTTAATGAACACTGAAGCTTTCTTT.

CDR3 sequence reads: CAWSLPNGELFF. CDR3 DNA sequence: TGTGCCTGGAGTCTCCCGAACGGGGAGCTGTTTTTT. The rearrangement uses TRBV30 and TRBJ2-2; D call uncertain. Germline assignment: CDR1 GTSNPN and CDR2 SVGIG (reference sequence). V lost 2 bases to trimming and J lost 7 bases, with 8 bases between them. The CDR3 consists of 12 residues. The entire variable domain, with the rest obtained from reference TRBV30 and TRBJ2-2, is as follows: SQTIHQWPATLVQPVGSPLSLECTVEGTSNPNLYWYRQAAGRGLQLLFYSVGIGQISSEVPQNLSASRPQDRQFILSSKKLLLSDSGFYLCAWSLPNGELFFGEGSRLTVL.

V gene TRBV30 combines with J gene TRBJ1-1; no clear D gene. The CDR3 is made up of 13 amino acids. The germline V and J ends were trimmed by 0 bases and 4 bases, with 9 bases remaining between them. Germline CDR1 reads GTSNPN; CDR2 reads SVGIG (reference sequence). CDR3 region: CAWSVDASTEAFF. CDR3 DNA sequence: TGTGCCTGGAGTGTAGATGCCTCCACTGAAGCTTTCTTT.

J is TRBJ2-5 and V is TRBV7-8, with 10 bases that match TRBD2. Germline CDR1 is SGHVS and CDR2 is FQNEAQ. The CDR3 has 15 amino acids. V lost 4 bases to trimming and J lost 2 bases; unmatched junction nucleotides: 4. The CDR3 protein is CASSYSGGPQETQYF. Here the CDR3 DNA reads TGTGCCAGCAGCTATAGCGGGGGGCCTCAAGAGACCCAGTACTTC.

CDR3 loop: CASSSPEAAGWTDTQYF. The DNA for the CDR3 is TGTGCCAGCAGCTCGCCAGAAGCGGCGGGGTGGACAGATACGCAGTATTTT. The gene calls are TRBV7-9 and TRBJ2-3; TRBD2 is a possible D gene (6 bases). The CDR3 spans 17 residues. Trimming shortened V by 4 bases and J by 3 bases, and 20 bases separated the two germline ends. Germline CDR1 SEHNR, CDR2 FQNEAQ (reference sequence). Drawing the rest from reference TRBV7-9 and TRBJ2-3, the complete variable domain is DTGVSQNPRHKITKRGQNVTFRCDPISEHNRLYWYRQTLGQGPEFLTYFQNEAQLEKSRLLSDRFSAERPKGSFSTLEIQRTEQGDSAMYLCASSSPEAAGWTDTQYFGPGTRLTVL.

This chain joins TRBV15 and TRBJ2-3; D uncertain. CDR3 size: 12 residues. Trimming shortened V by 4 bases and J by 6 bases, and 8 bases separated the two germline ends. CDR1 and CDR2 (germline): LNHNV, YYDKDF (reference sequence). The CDR3 DNA reads TGTGCCACCAGCAAATTAGGGGATACGCAGTATTTT. This gives the protein CATSKLGDTQYF. The full variable domain, its missing parts supplied by reference TRBV15 and TRBJ2-3, is DAMVIQNPRYQVTQFGKPVTLSCSQTLNHNVMYWYQQKSSQAPKLLFHYYDKDFNNEADTPDNFQSRRPNTSFCFLDIRSPGLGDTAMYLCATSKLGDTQYFGPGTRLTVL.

This chain uses TRBV5-1 with TRBJ2-5, with D perhaps being TRBD1 or TRBD2 (5 bases each). Germline CDR1 and CDR2: SGHRS and YFSETQ. Trimming cost V 4 bases and J 5 bases, with 18 bases left between them. The CDR3 covers 15 residues. The CDR3 DNA sequence: TGCGCCAGCAGCGGGACGGACTGGCCCTGGGAGACCCAGTACTTC. As protein: CASSGTDWPWETQYF.